The clone carrying this T cell receptor (beta chain) was counted a few times. Original data processing: Scientists estimated how many nucleated cells there were by amplifying reference gene primers. The protocol was immunoSEQ multiplex PCR, while the TCRdb copy is restricted to in-frame clones and leaves out a portion. V, J and clone size are those of that table, while D and trimming were read from the DNA. In the table there are about 300,000 clones, around 86% of which are singletons. This sample is drawn from a study of blood T cell repertoires in COVID-19. Study-level background: The United States, Italy and Spain supplied acute and convalescent COVID-19 samples.

Germline CDR1 reads MDHEN; CDR2 reads SYDVKM. V shed 0 bases and J 4 bases; nucleotides not matched to a gene: 6. CDR3 length: 16 amino acids. Researchers sorted participants into cohorts using their self-reported clinical history. The clonotype originates from a man aged 30 to 45 who had recovered from COVID-19. The rearrangement links TRBV28 to TRBJ2-5, with 9 bases aligning to TRBD2. The sample taken for sequencing was PBMCs or T cells enriched from blood (not recorded which). The CDR3: CASSLWTAGGRETQYF. The CDR3 nucleotides are TGTGCCAGCAGTTTATGGACAGCGGGGGGTCGAGAGACCCAGTACTTC. Complete variable domain (other parts from reference TRBV28 and TRBJ2-5): DVKVTQSSRYLVKRTGEKVFLECVQDMDHENMFWYRQDPGLGLRLIYFSYDVKMKEKGDIPEGYSVSREKKERFSLILESASTNQTSMYLCASSLWTAGGRETQYFGPGTRLLVL.